This is a list of T cell receptor beta chains from one sample in a study of blood T cell repertoires in COVID-19. TCRdb keeps only in-frame clones here, not all; method: immunoSEQ multiplex PCR. The sample contains 25,000 to 30,000 clones, about 70% of which appear only once. Specimen: peripheral blood. The receptors derive from a human donor in a cohort sampled during active COVID-19. Each CDR3 is given with its conserved first and last residue. Part of the rows lack a size; the others show once, few, many or a class for expanded clones.

j_gene | abundance | v_gene | CDR3aa
TRBJ2-1 | . | TRBV29-1 | CSVEGQGGNEQFF
TRBJ1-3 | . | TRBV10-3 | CAISVSGSGNTIYF
TRBJ2-1 | . | TRBV7-6 | CASTQTGQGLGEQFF
TRBJ2-1 | . | TRBV27 | CASSSELDNEQFF
TRBJ1-5 | . | TRBV6-2/TRBV6-3 | CASSLEDRVNQPQHF
TRBJ1-6 | . | TRBV2 | CASSSGTGFNYNSPLHF
TRBJ2-7 | . | TRBV7-8 | CASSPRTSGAWEQYF
TRBJ2-7 | . | TRBV18 | CASSPRGSLILAGNEQYF
TRBJ2-5 | . | TRBV4-1 | CASSHGSGRGGETQYF
TRBJ2-5 | once | TRBV29-1 | CSVLRIFEETQYF